This T cell receptor beta chain originates from a study of blood T cell repertoires in COVID-19. As for the study in general: There were acute and convalescent COVID-19 samples, and they came from the United States, Italy and Spain.

Germline CDR1 and CDR2: LNHDA and SQIVND (reference sequence). CDR3 length equals 15 residues. Trimming at V came to 7 bases and at J to 8 bases, leaving 13 bases not matched to a gene. How the authors handled the data: Quantification of nucleated cells was approximated via reference gene primer amplification. TCRdb's table, derived via immunoSEQ multiplex PCR, lists solely in-frame clones and lacks some. Clone size and V and J calls were adopted from that table, with D and trimming inferred from the DNA. The sample consists of roughly 130,000 clones, 70% to 85% of them appearing once. Sequencing input: peripheral blood. The clonotype was recovered from a woman aged 45 to 65 with acute or convalescent COVID-19. This chain connects TRBV19 to TRBJ1-5, with 8 bases aligning to TRBD1. The CDR3 DNA follows: TGTGCCAGTACCCGGACAGGGACGTCAGGAAAGCCCCAGCATTTT. Encoded protein: CASTRTGTSGKPQHF.